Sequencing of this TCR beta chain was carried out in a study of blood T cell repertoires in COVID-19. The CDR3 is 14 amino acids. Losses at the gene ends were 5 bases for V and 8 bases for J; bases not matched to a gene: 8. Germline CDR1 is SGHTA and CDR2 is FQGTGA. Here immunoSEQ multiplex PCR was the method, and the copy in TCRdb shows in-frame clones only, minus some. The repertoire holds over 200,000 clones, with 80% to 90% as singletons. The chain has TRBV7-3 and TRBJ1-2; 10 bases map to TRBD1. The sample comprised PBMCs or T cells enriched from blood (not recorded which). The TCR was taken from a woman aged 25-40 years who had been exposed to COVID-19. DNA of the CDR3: TGTGCCAGCAGCGAACAACCGGGACAGGGGGGCTACACCTTC. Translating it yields CASSEQPGQGGYTF.